This TCR beta chain was captured by sequencing in a study of cytomegalovirus exposure and HLA in healthy donors. V gave up 4 bases and J gave up 4 bases, with 11 bases separating them. Germline CDR1 is SGHRS and CDR2 is YFSETQ. This CDR3 is 13 amino acids long. As regards this clone: The antigen remains undetermined.

The PCR had 60 Vbeta and 13 Jbeta primers. This table comes from immunoSEQ multiplex PCR, and its TCRdb copy is limited to in-frame clones, with some not included. The listing contains about 88,000 clones. Study-level results: Overall, approximately 150 TCR beta chains were annotated as cytomegalovirus-associated. TCR beta chains associated with HLA were, in a later analysis, more clonally expanded than equally common others. For most TCR beta V segments, an earlier analysis put the productive rate at about 90% or about 30% of the time.

Sequencing input: PBMCs. The receptor was isolated from a girl between 5 and 17 years old in good health and CMV-seropositive. This sequence joins TRBV5-1 and TRBJ1-2, with D perhaps matching TRBD1 (5 bases). CDR3 residues: CASSRRGTYGYTF. In DNA form, the CDR3 reads TGCGCCAGCAGCCGGCGGGGGACCTATGGCTACACCTTC.